This TCR beta chain originates from a study of blood T cell repertoires in COVID-19 (dated by TCRdb to the early 2020s). With respect to the entire study: Samples covering the acute and convalescent phases of COVID-19 were provided by collaborators in the United States, Italy and Spain. The material from the prospective study consisted of cDNA or gDNA derived from T cells, B-cell-depleted T cells, or PBMCs. Deeply sampled blood TCRbeta repertoires from subjects exposed to, actively infected with, or recovered from COVID-19 were included in the dataset. A freely available public database, intended as a resource for researchers studying the immune response to SARS-CoV-2, is where the repertoires were released. The samples were drawn from two sources: the first 160 participants of the ongoing ImmuneRACE study, and 1,254 subjects contributed by 6 global collaborators. Sample metadata almost always included a de-identified subject ID, COVID-19 status, age in years and sex. Where available, HLA class I and class II types were obtained from metadata supplied by the sample provider rather than from assay-based typing. Findings and caveats that apply to the study as a whole: The quantity of clinical and demographic metadata differed by source and by participant and was supplied without curation.

TCRbeta CDR3 regions were amplified from genomic DNA using the immunoSEQ Assay, a bias-controlled multiplex PCR. Per the original workflow: The number of nucleated cells in each sample was estimated by amplification of reference gene primers within the assay. To quantify the absolute abundance of each unique TCRbeta CDR3 rearrangement, sequence reads were collapsed and filtered. For each sample, productive Simpson clonality was calculated by taking the square root of Simpson's diversity index across productive rearrangements. TCRdb stores this immuneACCESS table with in-frame sequences only. Part of the clones is absent; in the studies checked, under half of the shortfall reflects unresolved V genes, and no reason is known for the rest. For V, J and clone size, that table is used; D and trimming come from the DNA. The sample includes around 150,000 clones, with around 81% observed a single time. Of the sample, roughly 9.6% falls within the top ten clones.

Regarding this clone: Its target antigen remains unknown. Per-base qualities were not stored, and no clone one base away is much larger.

Whole blood was collected in K2EDTA tubes by collaborating institutions according to the institutions' own protocols. For TCRbeta analysis, collaborators shipped samples as frozen whole blood, isolated PBMCs, or DNA extracted from either of those sample types. Trimming takes 6 bases from V and 6 bases from J, and the germline ends sit 23 bases apart. The CDR3 starts with the cysteine, ends with the phenylalanine, and has 17 residues. The CDR3 DNA has 51 bases and is translated from base 1. This receptor was taken from a man in his 60s with active or convalescent COVID-19. The receptor chain draws on TRBV6-7 and TRBJ1-4, and TRBD1 may be the D gene, going by 5 matching bases. TRBV6-7 is an open reading frame, and its role is uncertain. The sequenced sample consisted of peripheral blood. The CDR3 region reads CASSPPLGPRGDEKLFF. The sequenced DNA is TGTGCCAGCAGCCCACCCTTGGGGCCGCGCGGTGATGAAAAACTGTTTTTT.